This TCR beta chain stems from a study of blood T cell repertoires in COVID-19. Libraries were prepared by immunoSEQ multiplex PCR; TCRdb keeps only in-frame clonotypes and omits some of them. The data hold 150,000 to 200,000 clones, with 76% observed a single time. Participants spanned ages about 18 to 100 years and resided in fewer than 30 US areas. Clinical history reported by participants formed the basis on which cohorts were assigned. The receptor's source is a woman between 45 and 65 years old with acute COVID-19. The sequencing sample was made of PBMCs or T cells enriched from blood (not recorded which).

The CDR3 region has the DNA TGTGCCAGTAGCCCACAGGGGTCGGTTGAAAAACTGTTTTTT. Translating it yields CASSPQGSVEKLFF. The chain joins TRBV19 to TRBJ1-4; 7 nucleotides align to TRBD1. CDR3 length: 14 residues. V lost 6 bases to trimming and J lost 7 bases; unmatched junction nucleotides: 8. Looked up from germline, CDR1 is LNHDA and CDR2 is SQIVND (reference sequence). Supplemented by reference TRBV19 and TRBJ1-4, the full variable domain reads DGGITQSPKYLFRKEGQNVTLSCEQNLNHDAMYWYRQDPGQGLRLIYYSQIVNDFQKGDIAEGYSVSREKKESFPLTVTSAQKNPTAFYLCASSPQGSVEKLFFGSGTQLSVL.